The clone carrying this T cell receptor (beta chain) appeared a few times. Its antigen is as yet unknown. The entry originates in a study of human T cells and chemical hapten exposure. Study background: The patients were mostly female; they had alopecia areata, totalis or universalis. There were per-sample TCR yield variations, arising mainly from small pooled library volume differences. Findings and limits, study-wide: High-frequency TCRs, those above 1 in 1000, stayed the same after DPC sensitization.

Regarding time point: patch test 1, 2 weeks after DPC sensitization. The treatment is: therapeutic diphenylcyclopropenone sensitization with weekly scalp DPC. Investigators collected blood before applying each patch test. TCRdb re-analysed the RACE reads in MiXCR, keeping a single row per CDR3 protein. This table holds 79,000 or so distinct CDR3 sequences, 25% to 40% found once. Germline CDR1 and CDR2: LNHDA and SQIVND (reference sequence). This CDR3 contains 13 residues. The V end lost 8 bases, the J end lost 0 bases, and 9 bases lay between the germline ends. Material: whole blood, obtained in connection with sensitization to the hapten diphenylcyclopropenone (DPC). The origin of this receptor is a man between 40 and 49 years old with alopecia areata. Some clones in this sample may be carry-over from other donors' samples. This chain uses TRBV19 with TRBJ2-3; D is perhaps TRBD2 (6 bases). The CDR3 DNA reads TGTGCCAGTGGGACTGCTAGCACAGATACGCAGTATTTT. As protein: CASGTASTDTQYF. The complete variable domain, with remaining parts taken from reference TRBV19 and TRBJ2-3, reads DGGITQSPKYLFRKEGQNVTLSCEQNLNHDAMYWYRQDPGQGLRLIYYSQIVNDFQKGDIAEGYSVSREKKESFPLTVTSAQKNPTAFYLCASGTASTDTQYFGPGTRLTVL.